Listed here is a single T cell receptor beta chain. Only a few counts were recorded for this clone. Its antigen specificity is not known. No base qualities exist here, and no much larger clone lies one base off it. This entry is derived from a study of beta chain features in type 1 diabetes (dated by TCRdb to 2017 to 2018). With regard to the full study: No differences in mean age, gender distribution, total cell number or subset yield were found between patients and healthy donors. A total of around 110,000,000 sorted cells were examined across all samples, and RNA yield correlated strongly with the number of cells per subset. The study compared the TCRB repertoires of sorted circulating CD4+ T cell subsets in recently diagnosed type 1 diabetes patients with those in matched healthy donors. Naive and central memory subsets were obtained from all 30 or so donors, but regulatory and stem cell-like memory subsets were isolated from only 8 patients and 8 healthy donors. Study-wide findings and limitations: In all four CD4+ subsets, TCRB CDR3 length was moderately but significantly shorter in type 1 diabetes patients. Because small numbers of individuals were included in the HLA sub-analyses, any influence of HLA type on TCRB rearrangement was left unresolved. PCR might favor shorter templates, but patient and control samples were amplified and corrected together, so any skew would affect both groups equally. Naive, central memory and regulatory TCRB repertoires appeared to be more similar among patients than among healthy donors. Because cDNA rather than genomic DNA was sequenced, highly expressing activated cells could have been over-represented, although no difference in activation and CD3 levels was found between groups. Patients with type 1 diabetes made fewer insertions and deleted more nucleotides at VDJ recombination sites, implying thymic rearrangement abnormalities.

All of the isolated RNA was reverse transcribed with the High Capacity cDNA Reverse Transcription Kit, so expressed TCRB transcripts were sequenced. Deep immunoSEQ sequencing was applied to naive, central memory and regulatory T cell samples, giving an average of roughly 3.5 million total reads per sample. After sorted cells were lysed in RLT buffer, RNA was extracted with DNase-treated RNeasy Micro or Mini kits, with the choice depending on cell number. Each cell subset was processed separately to prevent cross-contamination, with patient and healthy donor samples processed together. TCRB sequences were amplified from cDNA with the immunoSEQ multiplex PCR, producing 87-bp fragments spanning the CDR3 region. Sequencing of the amplicons was performed on the Illumina HiSeq platform. Per the original workflow: Synthetic template baselines were used to correct PCR bias computationally, reads within Hamming distance 2 were collapsed, and singletons that could not be merged were discarded. Reads were aligned to IMGT to assign V, D and J genes, CDR3 length, and insertions or deletions at six rearrangement sites. Within each subset, clonotype counts were normalized to sorted cell number, and only after that were true diversity and Gini coefficients computed with the tcR R package. The overlap coefficient, calculated on TCRB nucleotide sequences, was used to quantify repertoire sharing. TCRdb stores this immuneACCESS table with in-frame sequences only. Part of the clones is absent; in the studies checked, under half of the shortfall reflects unresolved V genes, and no reason is known for the rest. V and J calls plus clone size are reproduced from that table; the DNA served to infer D and trimming. The sample has about 150,000 clones on record, more than 9.5% of them singletons. The ten largest make up roughly 2% of the sample.

Each donor gave one peripheral blood draw, roughly 120 mL on average, collected into heparinised tubes. A BD FACSAria II was used to sort naive, central memory, regulatory and stem cell-like memory CD4+ T cells with a panel that included CD45RO, CCR7, CD25, CD127, CD95 and CD27. All sorted populations exceeded 98% purity. PBMCs were isolated right away by Lymphoprep density gradient centrifugation and were stained directly, without culture. Samples were stained and sorted in pairs, with one healthy donor and one patient per experiment, so that batch effects were minimized. The sequenced sample consisted of central memory CD4+ T cells from blood. The TCR originated in a man aged 18 to 30 in good health.

The DNA sequence is TGCGCCAGCAGCCCGCGGGGACCGAACAATGAGCAGTTCTTC. The resulting protein is CASSPRGPNNEQFF. The chain employs TRBV4-3 and TRBJ2-1, and perhaps TRBD2 as D gene, on 6 matching bases. CDR1 and CDR2 were assigned from the germline V gene as LGHNA and YSLEER. V is shortened by 4 bases, J by 5 bases, and the region joining them spans 12 bases. From its cysteine to its phenylalanine, the CDR3 spans 14 amino acids. Of all the DNA, just the CDR3 is kept, 42 bases in frame from base 1.